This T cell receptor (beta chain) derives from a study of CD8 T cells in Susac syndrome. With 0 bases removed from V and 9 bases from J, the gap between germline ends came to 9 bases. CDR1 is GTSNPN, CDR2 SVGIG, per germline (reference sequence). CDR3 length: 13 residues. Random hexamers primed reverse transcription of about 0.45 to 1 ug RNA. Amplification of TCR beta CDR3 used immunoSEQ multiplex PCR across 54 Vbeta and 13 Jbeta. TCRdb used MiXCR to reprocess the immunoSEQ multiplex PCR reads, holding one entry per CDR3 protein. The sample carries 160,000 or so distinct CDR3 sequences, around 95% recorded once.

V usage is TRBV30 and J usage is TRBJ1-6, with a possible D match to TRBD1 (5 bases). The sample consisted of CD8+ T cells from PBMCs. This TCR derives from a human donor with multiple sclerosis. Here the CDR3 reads CAWSVEGSSPLHF. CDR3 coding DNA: TGTGCCTGGAGTGTAGAGGGGTCTTCACCCCTCCACTTT.